Given below is one T cell receptor (beta chain) in context. Its antigen is not identified. These data are taken from a study of CD8 T cells in ankylosing spondylitis. TCRdb ran MiXCR on the 5' RACE reads and lists one entry per CDR3 protein. The table shows just under 550,000 distinct CDR3 sequences, with about 12% occurring only once. General study findings and limits: The study identified a TCR beta motif of 7 or 8 highly homologous variants that appeared characteristic of ankylosing spondylitis blood.

The V gene's germline CDR1 is GTSNPN and CDR2 SVGIG (reference sequence). The CDR3 is 13 amino acids. V was trimmed by 2 bases and J by 5 bases, leaving 12 bases between them. The specimen sequenced was blood, either unsorted or a sorted T cell fraction (not recorded which). The TCR originated in a male donor with ankylosing spondylitis. The chain is built from TRBV30 and TRBJ1-1, with D possibly being TRBD1 (5 bases). CDR3: CAWSLFGGTEAFF. Here the CDR3 DNA reads TGTGCCTGGAGTCTTTTCGGGGGTACTGAAGCTTTCTTT.